This T cell receptor (beta chain) appears in the sequencing data of a study of response to subunit inactivated influenza vaccine. Whole-study results and caveats: Every seasonal influenza vaccination brings in few new T cells, the authors suggested.

This clonotype was picked up a small number of times. As yet, its antigen is unknown. The CDR3 contains 16 residues. Trimming removed 3 bases at V and 2 bases at J, with 17 bases between. Germline V gives CDR1 SGHRS, CDR2 YFSETQ. TCRdb redid the calling of the RT-PCR reads with MiXCR, one entry per CDR3 protein. The data hold over 650,000 distinct CDR3 sequences, with approximately 17% observed a single time. The receptor was isolated from a man aged 45-65 years who received an inactivated influenza vaccine. The chain recombines TRBV5-1 with TRBJ2-5; possible D gene TRBD2, 7 bases. The sample was PBMCs from blood, taken around 5 days after vaccination. The CDR3 region has the DNA TGCGCCAGCAGCTGGGGAGGGACAACTCTGCAAGAGACCCAGTACTTC. Translation gives CASSWGGTTLQETQYF. The whole variable domain, remainder taken from reference TRBV5-1 and TRBJ2-5, is KAGVTQTPRYLIKTRGQQVTLSCSPISGHRSVSWYQQTPGQGLQFLFEYFSETQRNKGNFPGRFSGRQFSNSRSEMNVSTLELGDSALYLCASSWGGTTLQETQYFGPGTRLLVL.